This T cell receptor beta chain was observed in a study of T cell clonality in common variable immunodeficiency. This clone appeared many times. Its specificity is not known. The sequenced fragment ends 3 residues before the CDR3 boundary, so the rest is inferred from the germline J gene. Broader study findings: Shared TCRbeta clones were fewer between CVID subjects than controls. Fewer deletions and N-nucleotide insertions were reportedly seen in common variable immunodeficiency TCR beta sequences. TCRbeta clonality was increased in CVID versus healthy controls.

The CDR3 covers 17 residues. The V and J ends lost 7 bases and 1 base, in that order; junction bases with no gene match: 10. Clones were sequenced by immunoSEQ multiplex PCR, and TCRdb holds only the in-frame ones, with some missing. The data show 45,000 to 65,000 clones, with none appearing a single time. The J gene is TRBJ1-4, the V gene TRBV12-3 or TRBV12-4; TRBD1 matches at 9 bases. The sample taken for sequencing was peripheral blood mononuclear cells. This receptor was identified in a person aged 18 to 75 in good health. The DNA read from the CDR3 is TGTGCCAGCAACCTTCGGGGACAGGGAGGAACTAATGAAAAA. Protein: CASNLRGQGGTNEK. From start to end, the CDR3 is CASNLRGQGGTNEKLFF.